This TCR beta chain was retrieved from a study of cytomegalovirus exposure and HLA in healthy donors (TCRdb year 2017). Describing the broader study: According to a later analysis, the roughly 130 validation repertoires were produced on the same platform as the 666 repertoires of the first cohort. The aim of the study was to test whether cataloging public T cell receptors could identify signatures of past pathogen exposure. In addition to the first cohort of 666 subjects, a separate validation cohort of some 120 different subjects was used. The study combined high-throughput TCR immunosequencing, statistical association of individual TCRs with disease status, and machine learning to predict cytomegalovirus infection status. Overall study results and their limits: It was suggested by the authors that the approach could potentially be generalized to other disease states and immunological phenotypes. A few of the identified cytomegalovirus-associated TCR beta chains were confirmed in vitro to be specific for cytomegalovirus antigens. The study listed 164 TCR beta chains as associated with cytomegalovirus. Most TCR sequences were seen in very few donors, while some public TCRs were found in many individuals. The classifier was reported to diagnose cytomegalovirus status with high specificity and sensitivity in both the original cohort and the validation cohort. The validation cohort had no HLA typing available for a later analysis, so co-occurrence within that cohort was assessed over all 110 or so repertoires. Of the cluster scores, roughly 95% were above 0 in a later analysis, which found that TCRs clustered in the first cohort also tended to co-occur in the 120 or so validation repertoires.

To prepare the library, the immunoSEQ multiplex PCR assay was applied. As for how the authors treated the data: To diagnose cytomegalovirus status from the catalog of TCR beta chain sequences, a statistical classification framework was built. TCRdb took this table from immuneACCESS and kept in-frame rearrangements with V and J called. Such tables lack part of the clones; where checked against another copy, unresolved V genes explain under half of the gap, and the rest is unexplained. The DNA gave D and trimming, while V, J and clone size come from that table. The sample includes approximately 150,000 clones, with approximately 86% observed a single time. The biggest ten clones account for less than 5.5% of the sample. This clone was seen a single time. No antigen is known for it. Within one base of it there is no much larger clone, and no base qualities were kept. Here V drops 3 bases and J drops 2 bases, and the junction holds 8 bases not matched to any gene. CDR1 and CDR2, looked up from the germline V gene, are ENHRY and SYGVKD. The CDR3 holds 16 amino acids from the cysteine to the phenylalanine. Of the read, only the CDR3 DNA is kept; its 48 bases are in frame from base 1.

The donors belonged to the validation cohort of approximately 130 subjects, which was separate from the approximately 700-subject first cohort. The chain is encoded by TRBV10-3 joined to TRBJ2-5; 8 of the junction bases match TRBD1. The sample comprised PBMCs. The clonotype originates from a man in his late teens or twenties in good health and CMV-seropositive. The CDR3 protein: CAISDARTGPQETQYF. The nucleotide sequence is TGTGCCATCAGTGACGCCCGGACAGGGCCACAAGAGACCCAGTACTTC.